This T cell receptor (beta chain) appears in the sequencing data of a study of shared clonotypes between healthy human individuals. As for this clone: The junction shows a germline mismatch at one end, possibly a read error.

The CDR3 consists of 17 residues. Germline CDR1 is MDHEN and CDR2 is SYDVKM. TCRdb's table, derived via immunoSEQ multiplex PCR, lists solely in-frame clones and lacks some. Found here are more than 2,000,000 clones, roughly 92% of them singletons; the top ten hold 0.14%. The genes are TRBV28 and TRBJ1-6; 7 positions match TRBD1. The source is a man younger than 30 in good health. The sample was naive CD4+ T cells sorted from blood. The subset is: CD45RA+ positively selected. As DNA, the CDR3 is TGTGCCAGCATACTATCAGGGGGGTCTACCTATATTTCACCCCTCCACTTT. Translated, it gives CASILSGGSTYISPLHF.